This T cell receptor (beta chain) originates from a study of T cells after somatic rescue of genetic block (dated by TCRdb to 2019 to 2021). Background on the whole study: The study assessed how robust, over the long term, a T-cell system was when the system had developed through somatic rescue of a genetic block in T-cell development.

Receptor libraries were prepared by the immunoSEQ multiplex PCR assay. The table was pulled from immuneACCESS by TCRdb, which kept in-frame rearrangements only. Such tables lose some clones; where checked, under half of the loss comes from unresolved V genes, and the rest has no known cause. This sample gives about 68,000 clones in total; 80% to 95% of them show up just once. Around 3% of the sample lies in the top ten. With respect to this clone: Its binding antigen is unknown. The record has no base qualities; no much larger clone is one base away.

From the cysteine up to the phenylalanine, the CDR3 has a length of 15 residues. The sequence is cut down to CDR3 DNA, 45 bases in frame from base 1. The V and J ends are trimmed by 3 bases and 8 bases, leaving 14 bases between them. In the germline V gene (reference sequence), CDR1 corresponds to SEHNR and CDR2 to FQNEAQ. This TCR came from a man in his forties. Sequences were obtained from peripheral blood mononuclear cells (PBMCs). The chain is made from TRBV7-9 and TRBJ1-6; possibly the D gene is TRBD1, per 6 matching bases. At the DNA level, the sequence is TGTGCCAGCAGCTTCATGGACAGCTGGCATTCACCCCTCCACTTT. Its amino acids are CASSFMDSWHSPLHF.